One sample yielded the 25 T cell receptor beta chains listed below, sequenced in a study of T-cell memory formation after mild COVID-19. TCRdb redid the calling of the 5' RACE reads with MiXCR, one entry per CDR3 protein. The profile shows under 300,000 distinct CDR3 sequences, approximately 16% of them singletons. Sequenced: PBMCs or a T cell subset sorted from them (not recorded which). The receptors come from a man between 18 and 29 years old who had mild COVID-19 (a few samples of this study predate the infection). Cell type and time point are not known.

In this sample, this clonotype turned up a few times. The DNA of the CDR3 is TGTGCCAGCAGGACCGGGACAGGGGACGTTTGGGGGATGAACACTGAAGCTTTCTTT. It codes for CASRTGTGDVWGMNTEAFF. The rearrangement links TRBV6-5 to TRBJ1-1; the match to TRBD1 covers 10 bases. The CDR3 contains 19 residues. Trimming took 6 bases from V and 0 from J; bases not matched to a gene: 16. The V gene's germline CDR1 is MNHEY and CDR2 SVGAGI.

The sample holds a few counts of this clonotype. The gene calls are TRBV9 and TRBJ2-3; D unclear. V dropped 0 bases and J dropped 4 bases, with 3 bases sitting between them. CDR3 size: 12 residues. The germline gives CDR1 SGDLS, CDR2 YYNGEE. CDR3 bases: TGTGCCAGCAGCGTAGACCCAGATACGCAGTATTTT. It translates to CASSVDPDTQYF.

The CDR3 is CAWRLRGRAPSSYEQYF. DNA for the CDR3: TGTGCCTGGAGACTCCGAGGGCGGGCACCCAGCTCCTACGAGCAGTACTTC. The chain employs TRBV30 and TRBJ2-7, with D tentatively TRBD2 (5 bases). The V end lost 3 bases, the J end lost 0 bases, and 21 bases lay between the germline ends. The CDR3 has 17 amino acids. CDR1 GTSNPN and CDR2 SVGIG come from the germline V gene (reference sequence).

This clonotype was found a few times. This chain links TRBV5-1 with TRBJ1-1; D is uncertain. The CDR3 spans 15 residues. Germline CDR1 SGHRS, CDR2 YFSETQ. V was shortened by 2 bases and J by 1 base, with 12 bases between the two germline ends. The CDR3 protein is CASSFGPVPNTEAFF. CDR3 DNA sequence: TGCGCCAGCAGCTTCGGGCCGGTGCCGAACACTGAAGCTTTCTTT.

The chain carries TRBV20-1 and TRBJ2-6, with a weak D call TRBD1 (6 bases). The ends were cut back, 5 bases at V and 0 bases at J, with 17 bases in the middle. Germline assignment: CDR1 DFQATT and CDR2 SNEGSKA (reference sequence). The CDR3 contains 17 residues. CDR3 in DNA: TGCAGTGCTTGGAGGCTGGGGGCGGCCTCTGGGGCCAACGTCCTGACTTTC. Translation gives CSAWRLGAASGANVLTF.

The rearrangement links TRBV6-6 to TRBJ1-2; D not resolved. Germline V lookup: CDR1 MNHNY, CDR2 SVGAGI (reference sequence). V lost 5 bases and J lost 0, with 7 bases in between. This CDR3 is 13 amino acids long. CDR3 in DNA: TGTGCCAGCAGTGTGAGGGCTAACTATGGCTACACCTTC. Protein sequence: CASSVRANYGYTF.

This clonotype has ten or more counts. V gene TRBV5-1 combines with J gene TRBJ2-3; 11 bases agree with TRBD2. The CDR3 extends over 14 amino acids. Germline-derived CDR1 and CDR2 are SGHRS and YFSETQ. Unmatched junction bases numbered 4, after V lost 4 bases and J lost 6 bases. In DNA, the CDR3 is TGCGCCAGCAGCATCATAGCGGGAGGGGATACGCAGTATTTT. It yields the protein CASSIIAGGDTQYF.

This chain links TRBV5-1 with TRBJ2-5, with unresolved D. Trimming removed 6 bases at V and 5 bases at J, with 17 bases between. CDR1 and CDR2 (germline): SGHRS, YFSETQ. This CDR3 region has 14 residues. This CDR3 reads CASTSRGVWETQYF. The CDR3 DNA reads TGCGCCAGCACTTCACGTGGGGTTTGGGAGACCCAGTACTTC.

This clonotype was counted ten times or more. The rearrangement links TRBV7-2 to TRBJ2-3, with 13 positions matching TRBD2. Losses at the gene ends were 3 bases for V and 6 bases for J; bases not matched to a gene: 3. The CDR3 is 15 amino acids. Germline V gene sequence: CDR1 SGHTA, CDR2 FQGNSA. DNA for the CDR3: TGTGCCAGCAGCTTCCAGACTAGCGGGGGGGATACGCAGTATTTT. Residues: CASSFQTSGGDTQYF.

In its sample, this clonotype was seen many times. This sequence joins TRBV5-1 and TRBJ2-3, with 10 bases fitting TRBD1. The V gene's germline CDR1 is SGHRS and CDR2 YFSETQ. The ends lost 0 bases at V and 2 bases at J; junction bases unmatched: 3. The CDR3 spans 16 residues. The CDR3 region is CASSLGQGAITDTQYF. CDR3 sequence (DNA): TGCGCCAGCAGCTTGGGACAGGGGGCGATCACAGATACGCAGTATTTT.

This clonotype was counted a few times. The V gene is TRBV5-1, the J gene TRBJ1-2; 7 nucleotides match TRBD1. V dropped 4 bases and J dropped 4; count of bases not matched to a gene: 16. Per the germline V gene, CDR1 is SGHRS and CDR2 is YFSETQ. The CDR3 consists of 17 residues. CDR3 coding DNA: TGCGCCAGCAGCCGCACCCGGACAGGCCTTGAGAGCTATGGCTACACCTTC. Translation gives CASSRTRTGLESYGYTF.

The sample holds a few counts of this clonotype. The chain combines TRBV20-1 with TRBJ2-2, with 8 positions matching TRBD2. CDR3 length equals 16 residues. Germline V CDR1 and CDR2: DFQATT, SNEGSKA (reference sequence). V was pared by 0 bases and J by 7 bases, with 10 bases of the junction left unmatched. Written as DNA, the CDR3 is TGCAGTGCTAGAGATCGACGGGGGGGCCTTATCGGGGAGCTGTTTTTT. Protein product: CSARDRRGGLIGELFF.

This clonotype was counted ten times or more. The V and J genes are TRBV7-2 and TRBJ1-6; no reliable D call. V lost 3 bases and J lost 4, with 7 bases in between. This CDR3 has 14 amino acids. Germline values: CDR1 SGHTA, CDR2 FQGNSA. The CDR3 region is CASSLLGYNSPLHF. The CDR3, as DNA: TGTGCCAGCAGCTTGCTAGGGTATAATTCACCCCTCCACTTT.

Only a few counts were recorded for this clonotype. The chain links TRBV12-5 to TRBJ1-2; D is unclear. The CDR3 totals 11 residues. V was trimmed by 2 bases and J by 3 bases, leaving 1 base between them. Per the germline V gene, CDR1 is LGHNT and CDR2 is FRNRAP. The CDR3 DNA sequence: TGTGCTAGTGGTTTGTACTATGGCTACACCTTC. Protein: CASGLYYGYTF.

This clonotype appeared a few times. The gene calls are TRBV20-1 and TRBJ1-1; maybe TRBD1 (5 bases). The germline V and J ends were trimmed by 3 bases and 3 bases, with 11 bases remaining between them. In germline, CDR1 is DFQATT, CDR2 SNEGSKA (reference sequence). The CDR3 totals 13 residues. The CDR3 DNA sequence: TGCAGTGCTAGCCTCCTAGGGGACACTGAAGCTTTCTTT. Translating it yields CSASLLGDTEAFF.

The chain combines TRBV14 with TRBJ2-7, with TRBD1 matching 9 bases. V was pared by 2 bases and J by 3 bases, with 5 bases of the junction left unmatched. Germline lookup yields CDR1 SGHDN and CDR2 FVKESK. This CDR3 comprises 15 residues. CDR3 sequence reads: CASSQRTGVGYEQYF. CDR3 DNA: TGTGCCAGCAGCCAACGGACAGGGGTGGGCTACGAGCAGTACTTC.

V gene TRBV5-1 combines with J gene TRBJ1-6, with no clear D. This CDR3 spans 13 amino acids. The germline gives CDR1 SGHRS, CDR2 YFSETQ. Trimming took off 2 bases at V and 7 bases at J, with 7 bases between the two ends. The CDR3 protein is CASSFGENSPLHF. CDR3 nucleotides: TGCGCCAGCAGCTTCGGTGAGAATTCACCCCTCCACTTT.

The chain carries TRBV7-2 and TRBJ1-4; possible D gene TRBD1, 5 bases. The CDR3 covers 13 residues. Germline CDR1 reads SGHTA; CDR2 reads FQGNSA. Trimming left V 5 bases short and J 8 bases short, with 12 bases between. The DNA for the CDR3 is TGTGCCAGCAGCGTACAGGTGCGCGAAAAACTGTTTTTT. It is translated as CASSVQVREKLFF.

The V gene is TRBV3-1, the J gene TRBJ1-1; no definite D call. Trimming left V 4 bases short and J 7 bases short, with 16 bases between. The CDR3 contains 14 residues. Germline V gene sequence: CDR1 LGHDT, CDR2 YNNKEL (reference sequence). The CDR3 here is CASSPRETGIEAFF. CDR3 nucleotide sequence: TGTGCCAGCAGCCCAAGGGAGACCGGGATTGAAGCTTTCTTT. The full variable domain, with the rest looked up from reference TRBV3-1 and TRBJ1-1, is DTAVSQTPKYLVTQMGNDKSIKCEQNLGHDTMYWYKQDSKKFLKIMFSYNNKELIINETVPNRFSPKSPDKAHLNLHINSLELGDSAVYFCASSPRETGIEAFFGQGTRLTVV.

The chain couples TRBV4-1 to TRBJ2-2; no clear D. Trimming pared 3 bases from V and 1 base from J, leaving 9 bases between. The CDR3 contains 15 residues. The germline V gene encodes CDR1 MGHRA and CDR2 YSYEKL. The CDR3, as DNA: TGCGCCAGCAGCCAGCCCAGAGTGAACACCGGGGAGCTGTTTTTT. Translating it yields CASSQPRVNTGELFF.

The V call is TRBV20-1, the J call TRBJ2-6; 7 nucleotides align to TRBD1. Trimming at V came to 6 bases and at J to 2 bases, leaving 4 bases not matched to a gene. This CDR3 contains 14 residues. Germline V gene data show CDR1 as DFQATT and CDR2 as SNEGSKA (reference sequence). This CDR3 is CSAGQGAGANVLTF. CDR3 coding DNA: TGCAGTGCGGGGCAGGGGGCTGGGGCCAACGTCCTGACTTTC.

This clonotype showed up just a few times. CDR3 sequence reads: CASIEGSADTQYF. DNA for the CDR3: TGTGCCAGCATTGAGGGATCGGCAGATACGCAGTATTTT. The rearrangement links TRBV28 to TRBJ2-3; possibly TRBD2 for D (5 bases). CDR1 MDHEN and CDR2 SYDVKM come from the germline V gene. There are 13 residues in the CDR3. V was trimmed by 7 bases and J by 4 bases, leaving 12 bases between them.

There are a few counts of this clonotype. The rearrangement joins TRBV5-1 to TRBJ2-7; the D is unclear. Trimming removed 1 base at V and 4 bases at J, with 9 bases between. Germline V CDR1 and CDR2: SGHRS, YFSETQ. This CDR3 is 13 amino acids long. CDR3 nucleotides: TGCGCCAGCAGCTTGCCCCCAGTTTACGAGCAGTACTTC. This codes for CASSLPPVYEQYF.

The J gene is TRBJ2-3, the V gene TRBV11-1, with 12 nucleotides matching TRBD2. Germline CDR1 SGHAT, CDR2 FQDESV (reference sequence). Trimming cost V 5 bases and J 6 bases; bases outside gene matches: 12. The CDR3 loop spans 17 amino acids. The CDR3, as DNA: TGTGCCAGCAGCCCACGGCGGGCTAGCGGGGGGGCGGATACGCAGTATTTT. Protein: CASSPRRASGGADTQYF. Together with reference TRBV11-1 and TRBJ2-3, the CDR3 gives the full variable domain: EAEVAQSPRYKITEKSQAVAFWCDPISGHATLYWYRQILGQGPELLVQFQDESVVDDSQLPKDRFSAERLKGVDSTLKIQPAELGDSAMYLCASSPRRASGGADTQYFGPGTRLTVL.

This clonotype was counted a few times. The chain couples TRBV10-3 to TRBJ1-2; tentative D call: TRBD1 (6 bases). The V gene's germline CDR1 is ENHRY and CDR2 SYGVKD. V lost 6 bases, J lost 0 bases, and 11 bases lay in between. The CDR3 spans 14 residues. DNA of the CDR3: TGTGCCATCAGAGGGACAAACACTAACTATGGCTACACCTTC. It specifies CAIRGTNTNYGYTF.